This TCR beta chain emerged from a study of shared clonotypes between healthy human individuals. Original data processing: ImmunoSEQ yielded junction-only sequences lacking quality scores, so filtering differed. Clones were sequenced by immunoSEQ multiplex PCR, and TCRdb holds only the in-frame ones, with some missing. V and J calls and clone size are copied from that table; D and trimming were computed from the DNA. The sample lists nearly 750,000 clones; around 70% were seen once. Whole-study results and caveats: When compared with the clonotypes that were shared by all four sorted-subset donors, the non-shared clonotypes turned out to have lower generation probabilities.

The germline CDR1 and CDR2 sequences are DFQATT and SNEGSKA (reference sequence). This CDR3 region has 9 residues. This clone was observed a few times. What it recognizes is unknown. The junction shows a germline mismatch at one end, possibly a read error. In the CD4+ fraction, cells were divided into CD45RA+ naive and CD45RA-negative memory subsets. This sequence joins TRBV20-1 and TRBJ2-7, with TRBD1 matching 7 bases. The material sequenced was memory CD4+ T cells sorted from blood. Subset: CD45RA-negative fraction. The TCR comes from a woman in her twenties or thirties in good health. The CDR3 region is CSARGQGAF. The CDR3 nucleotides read TGCAGTGCTAGAGGACAGGGTGCCTTC.